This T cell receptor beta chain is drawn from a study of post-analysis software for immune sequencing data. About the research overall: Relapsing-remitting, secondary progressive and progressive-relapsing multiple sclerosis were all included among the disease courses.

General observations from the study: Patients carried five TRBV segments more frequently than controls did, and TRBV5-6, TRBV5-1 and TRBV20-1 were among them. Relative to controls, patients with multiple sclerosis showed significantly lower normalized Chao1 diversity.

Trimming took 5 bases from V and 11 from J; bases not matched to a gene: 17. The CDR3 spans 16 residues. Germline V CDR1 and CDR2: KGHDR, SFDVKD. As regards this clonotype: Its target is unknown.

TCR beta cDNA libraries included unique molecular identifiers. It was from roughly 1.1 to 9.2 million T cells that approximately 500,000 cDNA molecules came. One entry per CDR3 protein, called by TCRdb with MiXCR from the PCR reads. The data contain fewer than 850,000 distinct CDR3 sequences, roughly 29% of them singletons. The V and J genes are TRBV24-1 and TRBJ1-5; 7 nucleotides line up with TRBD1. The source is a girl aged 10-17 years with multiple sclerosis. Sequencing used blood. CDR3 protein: CATSGPGGGGLSSQHF. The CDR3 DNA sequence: TGTGCCACCAGTGGTCCAGGCGGAGGGGGCTTATCGTCCCAGCATTTT.